Sequencing of this T cell receptor beta chain was carried out in a study of CD8 T cells in Susac syndrome. Overall study results and limits: It was acknowledged by the study that relatively few individuals were included in its TCR sequencing and HLA analysis.

On this clonotype: As yet, its antigen is unknown.

The RNA, about 0.45 to 1 ug, was put through reverse transcription using random hexamers. Across 54 Vbeta and 13 Jbeta, TCR beta CDR3 was amplified with immunoSEQ multiplex PCR. TCRdb re-called the immunoSEQ multiplex PCR reads with MiXCR, one entry per CDR3 protein. The sample has hundreds of thousands of distinct CDR3 sequences, around 93% seen once; the top ten hold around 0.07%. From germline, CDR1 is MDHEN and CDR2 SYDVKM. With V trimmed by 8 bases and J by 0 bases, 7 bases remained unmatched. The CDR3 has 15 amino acids. J is TRBJ2-4 and V is TRBV28; 7 bases are shared with TRBD1. The sequence was obtained from a human donor with multiple sclerosis. Source material: CD4+ T cells from PBMCs. The CDR3 spells CASLTGAGAKNIQYF. DNA for the CDR3: TGTGCCAGCCTTACAGGGGCGGGAGCCAAAAACATTCAGTACTTC.